These T cell receptor beta chains were read from a single sample in a study of blood T cells in healthy people across ages. TCRdb passed the 5' RACE reads through MiXCR, listing each CDR3 protein once. The sample comprises about 1.6 million distinct CDR3 sequences, about 31% of which are singletons, and about 11% rests with the top ten. Sequenced input: blood. These receptor sequences come from a woman in her 30s in good health. The CDR3 runs from the conserved cysteine through the conserved F or W. Fields, in order: clone size, V gene, D gene, J gene, CDR3 DNA, CDR3 protein. The D gene is left open where the match is weak. Expanded clones are given a class, and other clones once, few, many or no size at all.

>many|TRBV29-1|.|TRBJ2-7
TGCAGCGTTACAGGGTTAGACTACGAGCAGTACTTC
CSVTGLDYEQYF
>.|TRBV27|.|TRBJ2-1
TGTGCCAGCAGTAGCACTAGGGTCTACAATGAGCAGTTCTTC
CASSSTRVYNEQFF
>.|TRBV27|.|TRBJ2-7
TGTGTCAGCAGTTTTTCTGGGGGGCGGAACGAGCAGTACTTC
CVSSFSGGRNEQYF
>few|TRBV7-8|.|TRBJ1-2
TGTGCCAGCAGCCGGGACCACCTTTACTATGGCTACACCTTC
CASSRDHLYYGYTF
>.|TRBV30|.|TRBJ2-7
TGTGCCTGGAGTGTAAAGGGACTTCCCTACGAGCAGTACTTC
CAWSVKGLPYEQYF
>.|TRBV30|.|TRBJ2-1
TGTGCCGGGAGTGGAAGGGAAAGGTATAATGAGCAGTTCTTC
CAGSGRERYNEQFF
>few|TRBV29-1|.|TRBJ1-2
TGCAGCGTTGATCTGGGTAACTATGGCTACACCTTC
CSVDLGNYGYTF
>.|TRBV7-8|TRBD1|TRBJ2-1
TGTGCCAGCAGCCTCCGGGACAGGGTAGTGAATGAGCAGTTCTTC
CASSLRDRVVNEQFF
>few|TRBV28|.|TRBJ2-1
TGTGCCAGCAGTTTGTCGGGGTTTGGGTACAATGAGCAGTTCTTC
CASSLSGFGYNEQFF
>few|TRBV19|.|TRBJ2-3
TGTGCCAGTAGTGAGGAGGGTGGCACAGATACGCAGTATTTT
CASSEEGGTDTQYF
>few|TRBV25-1|TRBD2|TRBJ2-1
TGTGCCACCACTGGCGGCCAGCGGGGGAGCTCCTACAATGAGCAGTTCTTC
CATTGGQRGSSYNEQFF
>few|TRBV10-2|TRBD2|TRBJ2-3
TGCGCCAGCAGTGAGGAGCGGGGATTCACAGATACGCAGTATTTT
CASSEERGFTDTQYF
>few|TRBV6-1|.|TRBJ2-7
TGTGCCAGCAGTGAAGCGCCTAGCACCGAGCAGTACTTC
CASSEAPSTEQYF
>.|TRBV20-1|.|TRBJ2-1
TGCAGTGCTAGCGCGGGACCCAATCCCGGAGAGCAGTTCTTC
CSASAGPNPGEQFF
>few|TRBV6-2/TRBV6-3|TRBD1|TRBJ2-1
TGTGCCAGCAGTTACTCGCGGGACAGGGTTTTCGATGAGCAGTTCTTC
CASSYSRDRVFDEQFF
>.|TRBV28|TRBD1|TRBJ1-2
TGTGCCAGCAGTTTAGAGGGGGCCCTAGCTAACTATGGCTACACCTTC
CASSLEGALANYGYTF
>few|TRBV11-1|.|TRBJ1-2
TGTGCCAGCAGCTTAAGCCCAGGGCACTATGGCTACACCTTC
CASSLSPGHYGYTF
>few|TRBV20-1|.|TRBJ2-6
TGCAGTGCTAGAGTCGGGGGCTCTGGGGCCAACGTCCTGACTTTC
CSARVGGSGANVLTF
>few|TRBV3-1|.|TRBJ1-3
TGTGCCAGCAGCCAAGGAATAAGGGATGGAAACACCATATATTTT
CASSQGIRDGNTIYF
>.|TRBV15|TRBD1|TRBJ2-7
TGTGCCACCAGCAGGAAACGGACAGGGGGCTACAATGAGCAGTACTTC
CATSRKRTGGYNEQYF
>.|TRBV11-2|.|TRBJ2-7
TGTGCCAGCAGCTCGGTGGAACTTCGCGAGCAGTACTTC
CASSSVELREQYF
>few|TRBV7-3|TRBD2|TRBJ2-2
TGTGCCAGCAGCCCCCAACTAGCGGGAGTGGGTCACACCGGGGAGCTGTTTTTT
CASSPQLAGVGHTGELFF
>few|TRBV6-4|.|TRBJ2-1
TGTGCCAGCAGCGACCCCAACGATTTAGCCGGAAAGTCCTACAATGAGCAGTTCTTC
CASSDPNDLAGKSYNEQFF
>.|TRBV5-1|TRBD2|TRBJ2-2
TGCGCCAGCACAGCGGGAGAGAACACCTGGGAGCTGTTTTTT
CASTAGENTWELFF